This TCR beta chain was documented in a study of T cells in Graves' hyperthyroidism and ophthalmopathy. TCR beta CDR3 regions were amplified from RNA transcripts. Using the HTBI primer set, a first-round RT-PCR was run on the TCR CDR3. TCRdb itself ran the multiplex PCR reads through MiXCR, one entry per CDR3 protein. The sample includes around 600,000 distinct CDR3 sequences, approximately 15% of them seen just once. This CDR3 spans 13 amino acids. Germline-derived CDR1 and CDR2 are SQVTM and ANQGSEA. V was trimmed by 5 bases and J by 4 bases, leaving 14 bases between them. The sample was blood. The chain links TRBV29-1 to TRBJ1-2; TRBD1 is a possible D gene (5 bases). The receptor was derived from a woman under 30 with Graves' ophthalmopathy. CDR3 nucleotides: TGCAGCGTTTCGGGACCGCGTTCCTATGGCTACACCTTC. This gives the protein CSVSGPRSYGYTF.